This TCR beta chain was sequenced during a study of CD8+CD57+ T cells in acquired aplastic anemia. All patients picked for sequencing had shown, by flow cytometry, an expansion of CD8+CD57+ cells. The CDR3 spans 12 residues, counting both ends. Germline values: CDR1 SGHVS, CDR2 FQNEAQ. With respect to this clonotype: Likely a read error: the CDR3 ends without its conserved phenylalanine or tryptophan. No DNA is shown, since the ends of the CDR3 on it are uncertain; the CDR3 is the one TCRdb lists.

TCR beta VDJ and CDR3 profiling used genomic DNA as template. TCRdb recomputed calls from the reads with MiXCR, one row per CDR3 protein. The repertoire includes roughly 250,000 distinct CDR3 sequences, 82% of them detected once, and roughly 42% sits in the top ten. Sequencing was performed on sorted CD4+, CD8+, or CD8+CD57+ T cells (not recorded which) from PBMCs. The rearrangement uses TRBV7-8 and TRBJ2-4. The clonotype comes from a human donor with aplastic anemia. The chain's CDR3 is CASRLAGNIDTL.